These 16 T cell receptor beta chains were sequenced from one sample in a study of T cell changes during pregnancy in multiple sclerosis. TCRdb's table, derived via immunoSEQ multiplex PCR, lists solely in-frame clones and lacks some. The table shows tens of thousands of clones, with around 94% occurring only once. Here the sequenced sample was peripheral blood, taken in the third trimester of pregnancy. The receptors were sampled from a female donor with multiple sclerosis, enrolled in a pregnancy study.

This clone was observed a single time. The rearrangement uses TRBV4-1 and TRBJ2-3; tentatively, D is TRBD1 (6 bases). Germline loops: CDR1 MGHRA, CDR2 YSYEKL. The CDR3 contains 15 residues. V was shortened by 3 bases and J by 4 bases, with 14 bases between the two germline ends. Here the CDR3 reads CASSQWGLAADTQYF. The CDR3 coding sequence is TGCGCCAGCAGCCAGTGGGGGCTAGCAGCAGATACGCAGTATTTT.

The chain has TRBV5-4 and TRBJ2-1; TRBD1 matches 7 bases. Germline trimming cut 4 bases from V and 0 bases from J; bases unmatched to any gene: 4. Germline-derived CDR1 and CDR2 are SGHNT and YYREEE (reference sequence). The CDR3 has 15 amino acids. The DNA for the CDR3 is TGTGCCAGCAGCCGCAGGGGGTACTCCTACAATGAGCAGTTCTTC. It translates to CASSRRGYSYNEQFF.

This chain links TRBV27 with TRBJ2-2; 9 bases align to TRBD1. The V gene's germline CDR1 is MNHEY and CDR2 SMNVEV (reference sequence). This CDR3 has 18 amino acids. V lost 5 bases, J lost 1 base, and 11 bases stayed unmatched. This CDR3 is CASSRLGTGRGNTGELFF. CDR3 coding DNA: TGTGCCAGCAGTCGCCTAGGGACAGGGAGAGGGAACACCGGGGAGCTGTTTTTT.

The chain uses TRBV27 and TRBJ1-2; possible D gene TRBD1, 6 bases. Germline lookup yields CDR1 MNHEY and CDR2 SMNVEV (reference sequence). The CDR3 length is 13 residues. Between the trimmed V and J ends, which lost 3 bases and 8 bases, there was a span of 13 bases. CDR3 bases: TGTGCCAGCAGTTTTTCTCAGGGGCGCGGCTACACCTTC. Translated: CASSFSQGRGYTF.

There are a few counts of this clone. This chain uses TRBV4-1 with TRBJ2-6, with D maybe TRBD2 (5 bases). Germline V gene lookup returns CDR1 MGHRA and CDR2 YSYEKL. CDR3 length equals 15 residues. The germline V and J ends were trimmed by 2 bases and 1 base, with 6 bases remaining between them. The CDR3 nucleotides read TGCGCCAGCAGCCAACCGGGATCTGGGGCCAACGTCCTGACTTTC. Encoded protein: CASSQPGSGANVLTF.

CDR3 residues: CSTQKDRGPYNEQFF. In DNA form, the CDR3 reads TGCAGCACTCAAAAGGACAGGGGGCCTTACAATGAGCAGTTCTTC. The rearrangement links TRBV29-1 to TRBJ2-1, with 11 bases lining up with TRBD1. This CDR3 has 15 amino acids. Trimming at V came to 8 bases and at J to 4 bases, leaving 10 bases not matched to a gene. Germline CDR1 is SQVTM and CDR2 is ANQGSEA.

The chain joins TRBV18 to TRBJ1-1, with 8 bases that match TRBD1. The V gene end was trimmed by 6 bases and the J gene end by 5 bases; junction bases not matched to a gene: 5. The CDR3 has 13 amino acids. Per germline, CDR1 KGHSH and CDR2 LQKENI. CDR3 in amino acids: CASSPTGGTEAFF. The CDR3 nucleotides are TGTGCCAGCTCTCCCACAGGGGGGACTGAAGCTTTCTTT.

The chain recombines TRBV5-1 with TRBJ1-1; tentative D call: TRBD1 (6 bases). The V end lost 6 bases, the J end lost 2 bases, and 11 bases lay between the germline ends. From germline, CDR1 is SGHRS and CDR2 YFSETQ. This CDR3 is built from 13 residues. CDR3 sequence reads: CASTRTVNTEAFF. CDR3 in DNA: TGCGCCAGCACCAGGACAGTCAACACTGAAGCTTTCTTT.

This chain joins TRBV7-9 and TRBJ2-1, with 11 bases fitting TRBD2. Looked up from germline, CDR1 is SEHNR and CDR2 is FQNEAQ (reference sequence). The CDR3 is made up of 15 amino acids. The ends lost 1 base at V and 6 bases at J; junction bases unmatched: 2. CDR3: CASSLEGTSGNEQFF. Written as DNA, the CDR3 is TGTGCCAGCAGCTTAGAAGGGACTAGCGGCAATGAGCAGTTCTTC.

The CDR3 sequence is CASSAQTVMNTEAFF. In nucleotides, the CDR3 is TGTGCCAGCAGCGCTCAGACTGTTATGAACACTGAAGCTTTCTTT. The chain combines TRBV9 with TRBJ1-1; D call uncertain. CDR1 is SGDLS and CDR2 is YYNGEE in the germline V gene. This CDR3 is 15 amino acids long. Trimming removed 3 bases from V and 0 bases from J, with 12 bases in between.

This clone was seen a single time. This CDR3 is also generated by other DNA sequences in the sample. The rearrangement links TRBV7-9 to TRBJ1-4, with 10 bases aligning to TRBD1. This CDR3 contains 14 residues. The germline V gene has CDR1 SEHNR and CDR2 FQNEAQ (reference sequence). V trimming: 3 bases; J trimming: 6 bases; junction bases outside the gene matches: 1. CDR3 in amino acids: CASSLGQGYEKLFF. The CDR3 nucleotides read TGTGCCAGCAGCTTGGGACAGGGGTATGAAAAACTGTTTTTT.

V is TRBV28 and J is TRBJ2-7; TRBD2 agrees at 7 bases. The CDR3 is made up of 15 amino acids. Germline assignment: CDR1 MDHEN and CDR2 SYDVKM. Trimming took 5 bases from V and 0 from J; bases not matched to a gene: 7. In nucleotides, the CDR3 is TGTGCCAGCAGTCCCTGGGGCGGGAGCTCCTACGAGCAGTACTTC. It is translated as CASSPWGGSSYEQYF.

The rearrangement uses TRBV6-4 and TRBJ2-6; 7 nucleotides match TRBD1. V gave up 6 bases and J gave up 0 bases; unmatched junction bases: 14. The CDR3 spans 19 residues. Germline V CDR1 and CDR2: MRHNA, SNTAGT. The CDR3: CASSISFMGQSSGANVLTF. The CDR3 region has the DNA TGTGCCAGCAGCATAAGTTTTATGGGACAGAGCTCTGGGGCCAACGTCCTGACTTTC.

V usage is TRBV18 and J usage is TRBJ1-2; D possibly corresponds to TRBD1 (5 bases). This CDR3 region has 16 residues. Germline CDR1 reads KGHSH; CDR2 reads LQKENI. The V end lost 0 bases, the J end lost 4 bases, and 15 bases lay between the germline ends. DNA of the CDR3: TGTGCCAGCTCACCACCATTTGCAGGGTCTGGCTATGGCTACACCTTC. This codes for CASSPPFAGSGYGYTF.

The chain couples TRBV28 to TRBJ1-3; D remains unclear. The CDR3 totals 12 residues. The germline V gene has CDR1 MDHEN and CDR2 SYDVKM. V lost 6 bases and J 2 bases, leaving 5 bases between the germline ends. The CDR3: CASRGPGNTIYF. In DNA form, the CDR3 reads TGTGCCAGCAGGGGCCCTGGAAACACCATATATTTT.

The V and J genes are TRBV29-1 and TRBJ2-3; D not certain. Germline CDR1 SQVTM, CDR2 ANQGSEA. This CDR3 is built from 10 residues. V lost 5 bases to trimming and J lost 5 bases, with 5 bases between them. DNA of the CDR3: TGCAGCGTTCGTCTAGATACGCAGTATTTT. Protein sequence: CSVRLDTQYF.